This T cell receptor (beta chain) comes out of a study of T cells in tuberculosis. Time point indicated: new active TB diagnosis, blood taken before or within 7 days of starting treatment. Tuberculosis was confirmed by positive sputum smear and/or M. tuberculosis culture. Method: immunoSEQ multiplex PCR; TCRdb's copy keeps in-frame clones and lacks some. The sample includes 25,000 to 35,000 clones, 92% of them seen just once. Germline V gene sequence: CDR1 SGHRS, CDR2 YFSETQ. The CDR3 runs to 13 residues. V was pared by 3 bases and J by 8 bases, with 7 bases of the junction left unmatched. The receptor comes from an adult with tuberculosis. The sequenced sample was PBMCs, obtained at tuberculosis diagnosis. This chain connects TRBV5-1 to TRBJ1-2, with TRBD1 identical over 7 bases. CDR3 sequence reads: CASSYGTGEGYTF. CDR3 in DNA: TGCGCCAGCAGCTATGGCACAGGGGAAGGCTACACCTTC.